Given below is one T cell receptor beta chain in context. Its antigen remains unknown. CDR1 and CDR2 from the germline V gene are LNHDA and SQIVND (reference sequence). CDR3 length equals 14 residues. V shed 3 bases and J shed 1 base, with 9 bases lying between them. When less than 12 days of culture had elapsed, CD4+ T cells were isolated. Vaccine recipients had no previous SARS-CoV-2 infection; their nucleocapsid antibodies were negative. These data belong to a study of vaccination effects on CD4 cells after COVID-19. Study-level information: Researchers reported culturing approximately 2.2 million PBMC in each well, adding 8 to 10 IU/ml IL-2 and approximately 10 ug/ml peptides.

Study results and caveats: The vaccine-induced clones of healthy vaccinees included only 1 of 255 that cross-reacted with common cold coronaviruses.

Profiling relied on immunoSEQ multiplex PCR, and the TCRdb table lists in-frame clones only, not all of them. The sample carries approximately 31,000 clones, about 73% recorded once. The receptor's source is a human donor who received a COVID-19 vaccine. Sequenced here: CD4+ T cells from PBMCs cultured without peptide, sampled before COVID-19 vaccination. J is TRBJ1-1 and V is TRBV19, with D possibly TRBD1 on 6 matching bases. DNA of the CDR3: TGTGCCAGTAGTATGGGGGGCTGGAACACTGAAGCTTTCTTT. Its protein is CASSMGGWNTEAFF. Combining the CDR3 with reference TRBV19 and TRBJ1-1 gives the whole variable domain DGGITQSPKYLFRKEGQNVTLSCEQNLNHDAMYWYRQDPGQGLRLIYYSQIVNDFQKGDIAEGYSVSREKKESFPLTVTSAQKNPTAFYLCASSMGGWNTEAFFGQGTRLTVV.